This T cell receptor (beta chain) was captured by sequencing in a study of blood T cell dynamics during melanoma immunotherapy. Every bulk PBMC sample received the same 350 ng of DNA. Using immunoSEQ multiplex PCR, the repertoire was profiled, and TCRdb retains in-frame clones only, with some absent. The table includes over 9,500 clones, roughly nine tenths detected once. The CDR3 runs to 14 residues. The V end lost 1 base, the J end lost 0 bases, and 8 bases lay between the germline ends. Germline V lookup: CDR1 SGHRS, CDR2 YFSETQ. The time point denotes: week 3, after first cycle of checkpoint inhibitor. Patients had no prior systemic cancer treatment, immunosuppressants or other active cancers. This clone was observed a single time. Its target is unknown. Study-wide findings and caveats: It remained unknown if the driving T cell clones were melanoma-specific.

J is TRBJ2-7 and V is TRBV5-1, with D unclear. This clonotype was obtained from a human donor with melanoma. Here the sequenced sample was blood, taken from a patient treated with checkpoint blockade. The DNA of the CDR3 is TGCGCCAGCAGCTTGCCTGCCAGCTCCTACGAGCAGTACTTC. As protein: CASSLPASSYEQYF.